These 30 T cell receptor beta chains originate from one sample sequenced in a study of T cell clonality in common variable immunodeficiency. Clones were read by immunoSEQ multiplex PCR, and TCRdb kept only the in-frame ones, dropping some. Sampling found tens of thousands of clones, none seen once. The sample was peripheral blood mononuclear cells. The origin of the receptors is a person between 18 and 75 years old in good health.

This clone was seen many times. The read finishes 3 residues shy of the CDR3 end, and the germline J gene is used to complete it. This rearrangement joins TRBV5-1 to TRBJ2-1; 10 bases are shared with TRBD2. The V gene's germline CDR1 is SGHRS and CDR2 YFSETQ. This CDR3 region has 16 residues. Trimming cost V 4 bases and J 8 bases; bases outside gene matches: 12. The DNA read from the CDR3 is TGCGCCAGCAGCCCCTTGGGGACTAGCGTGTCCGATGAG. This codes for CASSPLGTSVSDE. Given in full, the CDR3 is CASSPLGTSVSDEQFF.

This clone was counted many times. The CDR3 is cut off 3 residues early in the read; its end comes from the germline J gene. The chain has TRBV20-1 and TRBJ2-6, with 12 bases fitting TRBD1. The CDR3 is 17 residues long. The J segment lost 0 bases and the V segment lost 2 bases, leaving 2 bases of the junction unmatched. Germline CDR1 DFQATT, CDR2 SNEGSKA (reference sequence). Here the CDR3 reads CSARLGQGASGANVLTF. Incomplete CDR3 DNA: TGCAGTGCTAGACTGGGACAGGGGGCCTCTGGGGCCAACGTC.

There are many counts of this clone. Read data end 3 residues before the CDR3 end; the end is taken from the germline J gene. V gene TRBV20-1 combines with J gene TRBJ1-5, with a weak D call TRBD1 (5 bases). The V and J ends lost 0 bases and 4 bases respectively, with 22 bases between them. Per the germline V gene, CDR1 is DFQATT and CDR2 is SNEGSKA (reference sequence). The CDR3 totals 18 residues. The DNA read from the CDR3 is TGCAGTGCTAGAGAGGTAGGTGGGGCGGTTCTTAGGAATCAGCCC. It translates to CSAREVGGAVLRNQP. The whole CDR3 region reads CSAREVGGAVLRNQPQHF.

This clone was seen at least ten times. The read ends 3 residues shy of where the CDR3 ends; the end is completed using the germline J gene. This chain connects TRBV20-1 to TRBJ2-7; D is possibly TRBD1 (6 bases). CDR1 and CDR2 (germline): DFQATT, SNEGSKA (reference sequence). Trimming left V 7 bases short and J 4 bases short, with 17 bases between. The CDR3 consists of 13 residues. The part of the CDR3 DNA that was read is TGCAGTGTTCCGGGCTGGGACACGTACGAG. Residues: CSVPGWDTYE. The complete CDR3 reads CSVPGWDTYEQYF.

In this sample, this clone turned up many times. With the read ending 3 residues before the CDR3 end, the germline J gene is used to fill in that end. V and J are TRBV20-1 and TRBJ2-1; a possible D gene is TRBD1 (5 bases). V gave up 4 bases and J gave up 4 bases, with 11 bases separating them. Germline V gene sequence: CDR1 DFQATT, CDR2 SNEGSKA (reference sequence). This CDR3 contains 13 residues. This CDR3 reads CSATPDSYNEQFF. The sequenced CDR3 bases are TGCAGTGCTACCCCAGACAGTTACAATGAG.

This clone has a count of ten or more. The sequence runs out 3 residues before the end of the CDR3; the remainder is reconstructed from the germline J gene. This chain joins TRBV7-2 and TRBJ1-4; TRBD1 agrees at 9 bases. The CDR3 runs 15 residues. Germline V gene sequence: CDR1 SGHTA, CDR2 FQGNSA. V shed 3 bases and J 3 bases; nucleotides not matched to a gene: 2. The CDR3 reads CASSLDRGANEKLFF. CDR3 bases read: TGTGCCAGCAGCTTGGACAGGGGCGCTAATGAAAAA.

This clone was seen more than once but under ten times. The observed sequence ends 3 residues before the CDR3 terminus, with the missing tail filled in from the germline J gene. The genes are TRBV19 and TRBJ2-7; 7 bases are a match to TRBD1. This CDR3 region has 15 residues. The V segment lost 10 bases and the J segment 4 bases; nucleotides outside the gene matches: 16. The germline V gene encodes CDR1 LNHDA and CDR2 SQIVND (reference sequence). The covered CDR3 bases are TGTGCCACCGCGAGGAAGGGGGCAGAGGGGTACGAG. Translating gives CATARKGAEGYE. In full, the CDR3 reads CATARKGAEGYEQYF.

The sample holds many counts of this clone. The read stops 3 residues short of the end of the CDR3; the missing end is completed from the germline J gene. The V gene is TRBV5-1, the J gene TRBJ2-4; D is undetermined. The germline CDR1 and CDR2 sequences are SGHRS and YFSETQ. V was clipped by 5 bases and J by 2 bases, with 11 bases between them. This CDR3 has 14 amino acids. CDR3: CASSQGLSKNIQYF. The DNA read from the CDR3 is TGCGCCAGCAGTCAAGGGTTATCCAAAAACATT.

This clone appeared many times. The read ends 3 residues before the CDR3 terminus; that terminus is restored from the germline J gene. The J gene is TRBJ2-7, the V gene TRBV20-1; 8 bases fit TRBD1. Germline CDR1 is DFQATT and CDR2 is SNEGSKA (reference sequence). The trim removed 6 bases at V and 3 bases at J, leaving 4 bases unmatched. The CDR3 is 12 residues long. This CDR3 is CSAEDRDYEQYF. The sequenced part of the CDR3 DNA is TGCAGTGCCGAGGACAGGGACTACGAG.

Remarks on this clone: Read coverage stops 3 residues before the CDR3 terminus; the germline J gene supplies the remainder. The rearrangement links TRBV7-6 to TRBJ2-3; the D gene is possibly TRBD2 (6 bases). This CDR3 comprises 13 residues. Germline values: CDR1 SGHVS, CDR2 FNYEAQ. Between the trimmed V and J ends, which lost 1 base and 6 bases, there was a span of 8 bases. CDR3 DNA, as far as it was read: TGTGCCAGCAGCTTAGGTCGGGGGGATACG. Translating gives CASSLGRGDT. The entire CDR3 is CASSLGRGDTQYF.

This clone was seen a few times. The read ends 3 residues shy of where the CDR3 ends; the end is completed using the germline J gene. V gene TRBV7-9 combines with J gene TRBJ1-5; weak D call: TRBD1 (5 bases). The CDR3 length is 13 residues. V lost 2 bases, J lost 5 bases, and 7 bases lay in between. Germline CDR1 is SEHNR and CDR2 is FQNEAQ (reference sequence). CDR3 in amino acids: CASSLQGYQPQHF. CDR3 DNA, as far as it was read: TGTGCCAGCAGCTTACAGGGATATCAGCCC.

This clone was seen ten or more times. The read terminates 3 residues before the CDR3 end, so the remaining end is supplied by the germline J gene. The chain joins TRBV7-3 to TRBJ1-4; 8 bases fit TRBD1. The CDR3 consists of 14 residues. The V and J ends lost 5 bases and 5 bases, in that order; junction bases with no gene match: 4. Germline V gene sequence: CDR1 SGHTA, CDR2 FQGTGA. The part of the CDR3 DNA that was read is TGTGCCAGCAGCAGGGACAGGCGGAATGAAAAA. Translated: CASSRDRRNEK. Given in full, the CDR3 is CASSRDRRNEKLFF.

With regard to this clone: The read ends 3 residues before the CDR3 terminus; that terminus is restored from the germline J gene. The chain joins TRBV7-9 to TRBJ1-5, with TRBD1 identical over 9 bases. From germline, CDR1 is SEHNR and CDR2 FQNEAQ (reference sequence). The CDR3 totals 15 residues. V gave up 6 bases and J gave up 4 bases; unmatched junction bases: 7. CDR3 DNA, as far as it was read: TGTGCCAGCAGTCTAAACAGGGGGCGTAATCAGCCC. Amino acid sequence: CASSLNRGRNQP. The full CDR3 protein is CASSLNRGRNQPQHF.

In this sample, this clone turned up many times. The CDR3 end lies 3 residues beyond the end of the read and is filled in from the germline J gene. The J gene is TRBJ2-5, the V gene TRBV20-1; 9 bases are shared with TRBD2. Losses at the gene ends were 0 bases for V and 3 bases for J; bases not matched to a gene: 5. CDR1 and CDR2 (germline): DFQATT, SNEGSKA (reference sequence). This CDR3 contains 15 residues. CDR3 loop: CSAREPSGAKETQYF. The sequenced part of the CDR3 DNA is TGCAGTGCTAGAGAGCCTAGCGGGGCGAAAGAGACC.

This clone was detected a few times. The missing CDR3 end, 3 residues past where the read stops, is filled in from the germline J gene. V gene TRBV19 combines with J gene TRBJ2-2; 8 bases fit TRBD2. The CDR3 is made up of 14 amino acids. The germline CDR1 and CDR2 sequences are LNHDA and SQIVND (reference sequence). CDR3 DNA, as far as it was read: TGTGCCAGTAGCCTCCGGGAGGGGGATTCACCG. This encodes CASSLREGDSP. The whole CDR3 protein reads CASSLREGDSPLFF.

This clone was seen many times. The DNA ends 3 residues before the CDR3 does, and the rest of the CDR3 is filled in from the germline J gene. The chain combines TRBV7-9 with TRBJ1-4; weak D call: TRBD1 (5 bases). Germline CDR1 is SEHNR and CDR2 is FQNEAQ (reference sequence). V lost 3 bases to trimming and J lost 1 base, with 6 bases between them. CDR3 size: 14 residues. CDR3 bases read: TGTGCCAGCAGCTTTCAGGGAACTAATGAAAAA. Residues: CASSFQGTNEK. From start to end, the CDR3 is CASSFQGTNEKLFF.

This clone has ten or more counts. One junction end disagrees with the germline gene, perhaps due to a read error. Read coverage stops 3 residues before the CDR3 terminus; the germline J gene supplies the remainder. The chain combines TRBV5-5 with TRBJ1-3; no definite D call. This CDR3 contains 15 residues. Per the germline V gene, CDR1 is SGHKS and CDR2 is YYEKEE (reference sequence). This CDR3 reads CASSPGPSSGNIIYF. CDR3 DNA (partial): TGTGCCAGCAGCCCTGGGCCGAGCTCTGGAAACATC.

This clone came up many times. The sequence runs out 3 residues before the end of the CDR3; the remainder is reconstructed from the germline J gene. The V and J genes are TRBV7-2 and TRBJ1-6; 9 positions match TRBD1. CDR1 is SGHTA and CDR2 is FQGNSA in the germline V gene. Unmatched junction bases numbered 9, after V lost 6 bases and J lost 9 bases. The CDR3 sequence is 15 residues long. The sequenced part of the CDR3 DNA is TGTGCCAGCAGGGACCCGGGACAGGGAGGTTCACCC. It codes for CASRDPGQGGSP. The full-length CDR3 reads as CASRDPGQGGSPLHF. The variable domain in full, completed from reference TRBV7-2 and TRBJ1-6, reads GAGVSQSPSNKVTEKGKDVELRCDPISGHTALYWYRQSLGQGLEFLIYFQGNSAPDKSGLPSDRFSAERTGGSVSTLTIQRTQQEDSAVYLCASRDPGQGGSPLHFGNGTRLTVT.

With respect to this clone: The CDR3 end falls 3 residues outside the read, so it is completed with the germline J gene. The V call is TRBV20-1, the J call TRBJ1-5, with 9 bases identical to TRBD1. V gave up 5 bases and J gave up 5 bases; unmatched junction bases: 4. The CDR3 extends over 13 amino acids. Germline CDR1 DFQATT, CDR2 SNEGSKA (reference sequence). The sequenced part of the CDR3 DNA is TGCAGTGCTCGGGACAGGGCTGATCAGCCC. It encodes CSARDRADQP. In full, the CDR3 reads CSARDRADQPQHF.

This clone was seen at least ten times. The read halts 3 residues ahead of the CDR3 end, with the missing end drawn from the germline J gene. The rearrangement uses TRBV4-2 and TRBJ2-3; TRBD1 matches 7 bases. Germline V gene sequence: CDR1 LGHNA, CDR2 YNFKEQ. V was clipped by 2 bases and J by 0 bases; unmatched bases: 5. This CDR3 has 16 residues. The CDR3 loop reads CASSQTGTASTDTQYF. The covered CDR3 bases are TGTGCCAGCAGCCAAACCGGGACAGCAAGCACAGATACG.

This clone occurred many times. The read terminates 3 residues ahead of where the CDR3 ends, so the germline J gene completes it. V is TRBV20-1 and J is TRBJ2-5; D possibly corresponds to TRBD2 (6 bases). Germline CDR1 is DFQATT and CDR2 is SNEGSKA (reference sequence). V lost 5 bases, J lost 0 bases, and 13 bases lay in between. This CDR3 region has 14 residues. The sequenced CDR3 bases are TGCAGTGCTCCTAAGGTAGCGGACCAAGAGACC. Translating it yields CSAPKVADQET. The whole CDR3 protein is CSAPKVADQETQYF.

This clone came up many times. Read data end 3 residues before the CDR3 end; the end is taken from the germline J gene. The chain uses TRBV20-1 and TRBJ1-1; weak D call: TRBD1 (5 bases). The CDR3 is 13 residues long. Germline CDR1 and CDR2: DFQATT and SNEGSKA (reference sequence). Deletions cut 5 bases from V and 3 bases from J, with 13 bases between. This CDR3 reads CSADGRVDTEAFF. The DNA read from the CDR3 is TGCAGTGCTGATGGCAGGGTAGACACTGAA.

This clone was recorded many times. The read terminates 3 residues ahead of where the CDR3 ends, so the germline J gene completes it. The chain recombines TRBV5-6 with TRBJ2-3; 9 bases fit TRBD2. CDR1 and CDR2 from the germline V gene are SGHDT and YYEEEE. Trimming removed 5 bases from V and 0 bases from J; junction bases left unmatched: 4. The CDR3 spans 15 residues. Partial CDR3 DNA: TGTGCCAGCAGAGAAGCGGGGGGCAGCACAGATACG. Protein product: CASREAGGSTDT. The full-length CDR3 reads as CASREAGGSTDTQYF.

In this sample, this clone turned up many times. Coverage ceases 3 residues before the CDR3 finishes, and the germline J gene fills in the end. V is TRBV20-1 and J is TRBJ2-7, with 7 nucleotides matching TRBD1. The trim removed 5 bases at V and 2 bases at J, leaving 9 bases unmatched. The CDR3 has 14 amino acids. Germline values: CDR1 DFQATT, CDR2 SNEGSKA (reference sequence). The CDR3 DNA, read in part, is TGCAGTGCTCTACTACCGGGACAGACCTACGAG. It translates to CSALLPGQTYE. The entire CDR3 sequence reads CSALLPGQTYEQYF.

This clone came up many times. The read terminates 3 residues ahead of where the CDR3 ends, so the germline J gene completes it. The chain couples TRBV20-1 to TRBJ2-7, with 10 bases aligning to TRBD1. The length of the CDR3 is 13 residues. V lost 3 bases to trimming and J lost 5 bases; unmatched junction nucleotides: 4. Germline CDR1 is DFQATT and CDR2 is SNEGSKA (reference sequence). The sequenced part of the CDR3 DNA is TGCAGTGCTAGGGGGGACAGGGGCCACGAG. Residues: CSARGDRGHE. The complete CDR3 protein is CSARGDRGHEQYF.

Comments on this clone: The CDR3 end is not reached by the read, which stops 3 residues before it; the germline J gene fills it in. The chain carries TRBV18 and TRBJ2-7; D is possibly TRBD1 (5 bases). The CDR3 consists of 12 residues. The V end was cut by 6 bases, the J end by 3 bases, with 9 bases between. The germline gives CDR1 KGHSH, CDR2 LQKENI. CDR3 amino acids: CASSTDSYEQYF. The CDR3 bases that were read are TGTGCCAGCTCTACCGACAGCTACGAG. Full variable domain (missing parts from reference TRBV18 and TRBJ2-7): NAGVMQNPRHLVRRRGQEARLRCSPMKGHSHVYWYRQLPEEGLKFMVYLQKENIIDESGMPKERFSAEFPKEGPSILRIQQVVRGDSAAYFCASSTDSYEQYFGPGTRLTVT.

This clone was observed many times. CDR3 DNA, as far as it was read: TGTGCCAGTAGTTCACGGGTATCCTACAATGAG. Its translation: CASSSRVSYNE. The full CDR3 protein is CASSSRVSYNEQFF. The rearrangement uses TRBV19 and TRBJ2-1; D is uncertain. The read is 3 residues too short to cover the CDR3 end, so that end is filled in from the germline J gene. This CDR3 spans 14 amino acids. The germline V and J ends were trimmed by 5 bases and 1 base, with 9 bases remaining between them. Germline CDR1 LNHDA, CDR2 SQIVND (reference sequence).

This clone was recorded at least ten times. The CDR3 region is CASSQDLVGAGGTDTQYF. The DNA read from the CDR3 is TGTGCCAGCAGCCAAGATCTTGTTGGAGCGGGGGGCACAGATACG. The genes are TRBV14 and TRBJ2-3; 8 bases fit TRBD2. Coverage ceases 3 residues before the CDR3 finishes, and the germline J gene fills in the end. The CDR3 runs 18 residues. Germline lookup yields CDR1 SGHDN and CDR2 FVKESK. V shed 0 bases and J 1 base; nucleotides not matched to a gene: 9.

This clone appeared many times. Read sequence stops 3 residues before the CDR3 end, and the germline J gene provides the missing end. J is TRBJ2-1 and V is TRBV20-1, with 9 bases that match TRBD2. Germline-derived CDR1 and CDR2 are DFQATT and SNEGSKA (reference sequence). Trimming removed 1 base from V and 3 bases from J; junction bases left unmatched: 7. CDR3 length: 16 amino acids. The sequenced part of the CDR3 DNA is TGCAGTGCTAGAGGGGGAAGAGCGGGGGGCTACAATGAG. Protein: CSARGGRAGGYNE. The complete CDR3 protein is CSARGGRAGGYNEQFF.

There are many counts of this clone. The CDR3 end lies 3 residues beyond the end of the read and is filled in from the germline J gene. J is TRBJ2-7 and V is TRBV18; 10 bases fit TRBD1. Losses at the gene ends were 4 bases for V and 2 bases for J; bases not matched to a gene: 8. CDR1 and CDR2 (germline): KGHSH, LQKENI. The CDR3 consists of 16 residues. Partial CDR3 DNA: TGTGCCAGCTCACATAACCGGGACAGGGGTCCCTACGAG. Translating gives CASSHNRDRGPYE. The entire CDR3 protein is CASSHNRDRGPYEQYF.